These T cell receptor beta chains were read from a single sample in a study of blood T cell repertoires in COVID-19. The method was immunoSEQ multiplex PCR; TCRdb's version includes in-frame clones alone and lacks a portion of them. The sample records 200,000 or so clones, more than 70% being singletons. Sequencing was carried out using peripheral blood. These receptors were collected from a middle-aged woman who had recovered from COVID-19. The CDR3 runs from the conserved cysteine through the conserved F or W. The D gene is left open where the match is weak. Clone size appears in some rows only: once, few, many, or a class for an expanded clone.

cdr3_nt | cdr3_aa | j_call | clone_size | d_call | v_call
TGTGCCAGCAGCTCCCCCCTTTGGAGGCAAGAGACCCAGTACTTC | CASSSPLWRQETQYF | TRBJ2-5 | once | - | TRBV7-8
TGTGCCAGCAGTTTATCCCAAGCCGGACAGGAATACGAGCAGTACTTC | CASSLSQAGQEYEQYF | TRBJ2-7 | once | TRBD1 | TRBV28
TGTGCCAGCAGCAAATTATATTCGGCAGGCCATGGCTACACCTTC | CASSKLYSAGHGYTF | TRBJ1-2 | - | - | TRBV21-1
TGTGCCAGCAAGGCTAGCGGGACGGATACGCAGTATTTT | CASKASGTDTQYF | TRBJ2-3 | - | TRBD2 | TRBV5-8
TGTGCCAGCAGCTCCCTAGATGAGGGCCAAGAGACCCAGTACTTC | CASSSLDEGQETQYF | TRBJ2-5 | - | - | TRBV5-4
TGTGCCAGCAGTTACTCGTCAGCGGGAGAGGGGAATGAGCAGTTCTTC | CASSYSSAGEGNEQFF | TRBJ2-1 | - | TRBD2 | TRBV6-5
TGTGCCAGCAGCTTAAGACAGACAGATACGCAGTATTTT | CASSLRQTDTQYF | TRBJ2-3 | - | - | TRBV5-8
TGTGCCAGCAGTATGGAGGAAGGGCAGCCCCAGCATTTT | CASSMEEGQPQHF | TRBJ1-5 | - | - | TRBV6-4
TGTGCCAGCTCCCCCGCTGGGGCCAACGTCCTGACTTTC | CASSPAGANVLTF | TRBJ2-6 | - | - | TRBV18
TGTGCCAGCAGTGAAGAGGGCAGGACAAAGGGGGGCTACACCTTC | CASSEEGRTKGGYTF | TRBJ1-2 | - | - | TRBV2
TGCAGCGATCTTGGACAGGTGAGCACTGAAGCTTTCTTT | CSDLGQVSTEAFF | TRBJ1-1 | - | TRBD1 | TRBV29-1
TGCAGCGTAGCCGGGACAGGGCAAGAGACCCAGTACTTC | CSVAGTGQETQYF | TRBJ2-5 | - | TRBD1 | TRBV29-1
TGTGCCAGCAGCCCAAATACCGGGACAGGGCCCTATGGCTACACCTTC | CASSPNTGTGPYGYTF | TRBJ1-2 | - | TRBD1 | TRBV5-6
TGTGCCAGCAGTTCCGGGACAGGGGTTTCCTACGAGCAGTACTTC | CASSSGTGVSYEQYF | TRBJ2-7 | - | TRBD1 | TRBV6-5
TGTGCCAGCAGTTTCAGGACAGGGTCTTCACCCCTCCACTTT | CASSFRTGSSPLHF | TRBJ1-6 | - | TRBD1 | TRBV27
TGTGCCAGCAGCATTATCGGGTATGGCTACACCTTC | CASSIIGYGYTF | TRBJ1-2 | - | - | TRBV21-1
TGCGCCAGCAGTCAATCCGGGCTAGCGGTTTACAATGAGCAGTTCTTC | CASSQSGLAVYNEQFF | TRBJ2-1 | - | TRBD2 | TRBV23-1
TGTGCCAGCAGCAAAGGTCCAGGGGGCAGTGGCTACACCTTC | CASSKGPGGSGYTF | TRBJ1-2 | - | - | TRBV21-1
TGTGCCAGCGGGACAGATCTCTCCTACGAGCAGTACTTC | CASGTDLSYEQYF | TRBJ2-7 | - | TRBD1 | TRBV2
TGTGCCAGCAGCTTAGAGGGAGGAACGGGTGGTGAGCAGTTCTTC | CASSLEGGTGGEQFF | TRBJ2-1 | once | - | TRBV11-2
TGTGCCACCAGCAGAGACCGTGTCTTAAATGAAAAACTGTTTTTT | CATSRDRVLNEKLFF | TRBJ1-4 | once | - | TRBV15
TGTGCCAGTAGTACGGGACTAGGAACAAATACGCAGTATTTT | CASSTGLGTNTQYF | TRBJ2-3 | - | TRBD2 | TRBV19
TGTGCCAGCAGCCAAGATAAAAATCGAAGGGGAAGTAGGAATTCACCCCTCCACTTT | CASSQDKNRRGSRNSPLHF | TRBJ1-6 | few | - | TRBV3-1/TRBV3-2
TGTGCCAGCAGAAAAGGGGGCGCGGATGAGCAGTTCTTC | CASRKGGADEQFF | TRBJ2-1 | - | TRBD1 | TRBV7-6
TGTGCCAGCAGCCAAGATCTCAGGACTCGTATTAATGAAAAACTGTTTTTT | CASSQDLRTRINEKLFF | TRBJ1-4 | - | - | TRBV4-2
TGTGCCAGTAGTATAGAGCCGGGACAATTGAACACTGAAGCTTTCTTT | CASSIEPGQLNTEAFF | TRBJ1-1 | once | - | TRBV19
TGCGCCAGCAGCTTGCAGGTTGACTATGGCTACACCTTC | CASSLQVDYGYTF | TRBJ1-2 | - | - | TRBV5-1
TGTGCCAGCAGTACCGGACTGCTTAATGAAAAACTGTTTTTT | CASSTGLLNEKLFF | TRBJ1-4 | - | - | TRBV28
TGTGCCAGCAGCGTAACTCCAAAAGAGACCCAGTACTTC | CASSVTPKETQYF | TRBJ2-5 | - | - | TRBV9
TGCGCCAGCAGCAAAGGTGGAGGAACAGATACGCAGTATTTT | CASSKGGGTDTQYF | TRBJ2-3 | - | - | TRBV4-1
TGTGCCAGCTCACCGACAGAGGGCACAGATACGCAGTATTTT | CASSPTEGTDTQYF | TRBJ2-3 | few | - | TRBV18
TGTGCCAGCAGCTCCCAACTAGCGGGAGAAAGAATTGGTATCTACGAGCAGTACTTC | CASSSQLAGERIGIYEQYF | TRBJ2-7 | - | TRBD2 | TRBV7-2
TGTGCCAGCAGTTTACCCCCAGCAGGGTTCTCCTACAATGAGCAGTTCTTC | CASSLPPAGFSYNEQFF | TRBJ2-1 | - | - | TRBV28
TGTGCCAGCAGCAATGAATTGCAGGGTAATCAGCCCCAGCATTTT | CASSNELQGNQPQHF | TRBJ1-5 | - | - | TRBV5-6
TGTGCCTGGAGCCGCGACAGGGGCTATGGCTACACCTTC | CAWSRDRGYGYTF | TRBJ1-2 | - | TRBD1 | TRBV30
TGTGCCTGGAGTGTACAGGGATCGACCCAGTACTTC | CAWSVQGSTQYF | TRBJ2-5 | - | - | TRBV30
TGCGCCAGCAGCCACGAGTTTAGCGGGGACTCCTACGAGCAGTACTTC | CASSHEFSGDSYEQYF | TRBJ2-7 | many | TRBD2 | TRBV4-3
TGTGCCAGCAGCCGGGGACAGGGGGCCGGTACGCAGTATTTT | CASSRGQGAGTQYF | TRBJ2-3 | few | TRBD1 | TRBV3-1/TRBV3-2
TGTGCCAGCAGTGAACAGGAGGAAGCTTTCTTT | CASSEQEEAFF | TRBJ1-1 | - | - | TRBV28
TGTGCCAGCAGCTTTTCGGCGGATACAACCAATGAGCAGTTCTTC | CASSFSADTTNEQFF | TRBJ2-1 | - | - | TRBV7-9
TGTGCCAGCAGCCAAGCGGGGTTTAATGAAAAACTGTTTTTT | CASSQAGFNEKLFF | TRBJ1-4 | - | - | TRBV14
TGTGCCAGTAGTACCTTACATGGGCGGGGGGCAATCTACGAGCAGTACTTC | CASSTLHGRGAIYEQYF | TRBJ2-7 | - | TRBD2 | TRBV19
TGTGCCAGCAGTCCCGGGACAGGGGGCCCAGCGCCCCAGCATTTT | CASSPGTGGPAPQHF | TRBJ1-5 | - | TRBD1 | TRBV28
TGTGCCAGCAGCTCGGAAAGCGGGTATTATAACAATGAGCAGTTCTTC | CASSSESGYYNNEQFF | TRBJ2-1 | - | - | TRBV7-2
TGTGCCAGCATAATAAGGGACAGGGAGAGGGATACGCAGTATTTT | CASIIRDRERDTQYF | TRBJ2-3 | - | TRBD1 | TRBV2
TGTGCCAGCAGCTTATTTAGCGAGGCCCAGGTGTATGAGCAGTTCTTC | CASSLFSEAQVYEQFF | TRBJ2-1 | - | - | TRBV11-3
TGTGCCAGCGTGAGCAGGACAGAGAACACTGAAGCTTTCTTT | CASVSRTENTEAFF | TRBJ1-1 | - | - | TRBV27
TGTGCCAGCAGCTTGGCCGGGACCGGGGAGCTGTTTTTT | CASSLAGTGELFF | TRBJ2-2 | - | - | TRBV7-3
TGTGCCAGCAGCCGATTGTCCCCCGGGACAGGGGGCGAGAGGGCTTTCTTT | CASSRLSPGTGGERAFF | TRBJ1-1 | - | TRBD1 | TRBV7-9
TGTGCCTGGAGTTTTCAGACTAGAGATAGCAATCAGCCCCAGCATTTT | CAWSFQTRDSNQPQHF | TRBJ1-5 | few | - | TRBV30
TGCGCCAGCAGCTCAGGTCTGGGAGCCTCGAGCACCGGGGAGCTGTTTTTT | CASSSGLGASSTGELFF | TRBJ2-2 | - | - | TRBV5-1